These 22 T cell receptor beta chains share one sample of origin, sequenced in a study of post-analysis software for immune sequencing data. Study-wide results and caveats: Roughly five TRBV segments were significantly more frequent in patients than in controls. TRBV5-6, TRBV5-1 and TRBV20-1 were among these segments.

The antigens these receptors bind are not known. The library was made from cDNA and included unique molecular identifiers. MiXCR, applied by TCRdb to the PCR reads, yields one record per CDR3 protein. This sample has some 690,000 distinct CDR3 sequences, with 30% found just once. The sample taken for sequencing was blood. These receptors were taken from a girl aged 5-17 years with multiple sclerosis.

The chain links TRBV20-1 to TRBJ2-3, with D tentatively TRBD2 (6 bases). V shed 3 bases and J shed 4 bases, with 11 bases lying between them. Germline CDR1 is DFQATT and CDR2 is SNEGSKA (reference sequence). The CDR3 is 13 residues long. DNA for the CDR3: TGCAGTGCTAGCGGGAGACCGGCAGATACGCAGTATTTT. Translating gives CSASGRPADTQYF.

V gene TRBV29-1 combines with J gene TRBJ1-1; D unresolved. Per the germline V gene, CDR1 is SQVTM and CDR2 is ANQGSEA. The CDR3 has 14 residues. Trimming left V 7 bases short and J 1 base short, with 16 bases between. The CDR3 DNA is TGCAGCGCTCGGGTGGGAGGCGGGAACACTGAAGCTTTCTTT. Protein product: CSARVGGGNTEAFF.

This clonotype was seen at least ten times. The chain couples TRBV29-1 to TRBJ2-5; 10 nucleotides match TRBD2. J lost 2 bases, V lost 5 bases, and 2 bases had no gene match. CDR1 is SQVTM and CDR2 is ANQGSEA in the germline V gene. This CDR3 is built from 13 residues. The CDR3 here is CSVSAGGQETQYF. CDR3 DNA: TGCAGCGTTTCAGCGGGAGGGCAAGAGACCCAGTACTTC.

This chain joins TRBV3-1 and TRBJ2-7, with D tentatively TRBD1 (5 bases). The CDR3 length is 16 residues. Germline V gene lookup returns CDR1 LGHDT and CDR2 YNNKEL (reference sequence). V gave up 1 base and J gave up 2 bases, with 15 bases separating them. The CDR3 DNA reads as TGTGCCAGCAGCCAAGTAGGTGCTAGGGGAACCTACGAGCAGTACTTC. This encodes CASSQVGARGTYEQYF.

A few counts support this clonotype. V is TRBV7-2 and J is TRBJ2-7; maybe TRBD2 (7 bases). This CDR3 has 17 residues. CDR1 and CDR2 (germline): SGHTA, FQGNSA. Trimming pared 5 bases from V and 4 bases from J, leaving 24 bases between. CDR3 in DNA: TGTGCCAGCAGCCTATTGGGTGGGGGGGCACGGCGGTACGAGCAGTACTTC. Protein: CASSLLGGGARRYEQYF. Full variable domain (missing parts from reference TRBV7-2 and TRBJ2-7): GAGVSQSPSNKVTEKGKDVELRCDPISGHTALYWYRQSLGQGLEFLIYFQGNSAPDKSGLPSDRFSAERTGGSVSTLTIQRTQQEDSAVYLCASSLLGGGARRYEQYFGPGTRLTVT.

The rearrangement links TRBV7-9 to TRBJ1-2; 9 bases are a match to TRBD1. J gave up 4 bases and V 5 bases, and 5 bases lay outside the gene matches. The CDR3 contains 14 residues. Germline values: CDR1 SEHNR, CDR2 FQNEAQ (reference sequence). The CDR3 DNA follows: TGTGCCAGCAGCATCGGACAGGGGTGCTATGGCTACACCTTC. Its protein is CASSIGQGCYGYTF.

This clonotype was counted between two and nine times. This chain uses TRBV20-1 with TRBJ2-5; 9 bases align to TRBD2. CDR1 is DFQATT and CDR2 is SNEGSKA in the germline V gene (reference sequence). V shed 6 bases, J shed 5 bases, and the junction held 13 bases outside the gene matches. This CDR3 contains 15 residues. DNA for the CDR3: TGCAGTGCCCACTCCTATAGCGGGAGAGGGGAGACCCAGTACTTC. It encodes CSAHSYSGRGETQYF.

This sequence joins TRBV10-3 and TRBJ1-2; 7 bases fit TRBD1. Per the germline V gene, CDR1 is ENHRY and CDR2 is SYGVKD. CDR3 size: 14 residues. V shed 6 bases and J 4 bases; nucleotides not matched to a gene: 8. In DNA form, the CDR3 reads TGTGCCATCAGGCCTGGACAGGACCTCTATGGCTACACCTTC. It yields the protein CAIRPGQDLYGYTF.

This chain links TRBV29-1 with TRBJ1-2, with D tentatively TRBD1 (6 bases). The CDR3 has 13 residues. Germline V gene data show CDR1 as SQVTM and CDR2 as ANQGSEA. Trimming removed 2 bases from V and 4 bases from J, with 11 bases in between. CDR3 region: CSVETGGFYGYTF. Here the CDR3 DNA reads TGCAGCGTTGAAACGGGGGGCTTCTATGGCTACACCTTC.

This clonotype was seen a handful of times. This chain joins TRBV29-1 and TRBJ2-1, with D uncertain. This CDR3 region has 11 residues. Germline assignment: CDR1 SQVTM and CDR2 ANQGSEA. The ends were cut back, 2 bases at V and 8 bases at J, with 7 bases in the middle. In nucleotides, the CDR3 is TGCAGCGTTGAATACGCAGATGAGCAGTTCTTC. Encoded protein: CSVEYADEQFF.

This sequence joins TRBV9 and TRBJ2-5; 13 bases agree with TRBD2. Germline CDR1 reads SGDLS; CDR2 reads YYNGEE. CDR3 size: 19 residues. After removal of 4 bases from V and 4 bases from J, the junction contained 16 bases not matched to a gene. The CDR3 nucleotides are TGTGCCAGCAGCATCCGGACTAGCGGGGGCGCCAACCCCCCAGAGACCCAGTACTTC. This codes for CASSIRTSGGANPPETQYF.

To note about this clonotype: It is likely a read error, because the conserved phenylalanine at the end of the CDR3 is missing. V usage is TRBV27 and J usage is TRBJ1-5; 9 bases are shared with TRBD1. V lost 5 bases to trimming and J lost 5 bases; unmatched junction nucleotides: 7. The CDR3 totals 15 residues. Germline loops: CDR1 MNHEY, CDR2 SMNVEV (reference sequence). This chain's CDR3 is CASSAAGQGDQPQHS. CDR3 nucleotides: TGTGCCAGCAGTGCCGCGGGACAGGGAGATCAGCCCCAGCATTCT.

The chain joins TRBV20-1 to TRBJ1-6, with a tentative D call TRBD1 (6 bases). This CDR3 is built from 14 residues. V gave up 3 bases and J gave up 14 bases, with 20 bases separating them. Germline assignment: CDR1 DFQATT and CDR2 SNEGSKA (reference sequence). The CDR3 sequence: CSASVSGASKALHF. In DNA form, the CDR3 reads TGCAGTGCTAGTGTGTCGGGGGCGAGTAAGGCCCTCCACTTT.

A few counts support this clonotype. V and J are TRBV9 and TRBJ1-2; D gene uncertain. This CDR3 is built from 15 residues. The V and J ends lost 0 bases and 4 bases respectively, with 13 bases between them. The germline V gene encodes CDR1 SGDLS and CDR2 YYNGEE. This CDR3 reads CASSVGVTSSYGYTF. In DNA form, the CDR3 reads TGTGCCAGCAGCGTAGGGGTAACAAGTAGCTATGGCTACACCTTC.

In its sample, this clonotype was seen many times. In DNA, the CDR3 is TGCGCCAGCAGCCAAGATCCCGGGACAGTGACCTACGAGCAGTACTTC. This translates into CASSQDPGTVTYEQYF. The chain uses TRBV4-3 and TRBJ2-7, with 7 bases lining up with TRBD1. The CDR3 covers 16 residues. Germline CDR1 reads LGHNA; CDR2 reads YSLEER. With 0 bases clipped from V and 2 bases from J, the junction kept 7 bases outside the gene matches.

This clonotype was counted between two and nine times. V gene TRBV20-1 combines with J gene TRBJ1-2; maybe TRBD1 (5 bases). Trimming cost V 3 bases and J 4 bases, with 9 bases left between them. The CDR3 totals 12 residues. CDR1 is DFQATT, CDR2 SNEGSKA, per germline (reference sequence). This chain's CDR3 is CSASGGGYGYTF. CDR3 DNA sequence: TGCAGTGCTAGTGGGGGAGGCTATGGCTACACCTTC.

V usage is TRBV6-5 and J usage is TRBJ1-5; D might be TRBD1 (5 bases). Germline V lookup: CDR1 MNHEY, CDR2 SVGAGI. V shed 5 bases and J shed 5 bases, with 19 bases lying between them. The CDR3 contains 16 residues. CDR3 amino acids: CASSRRGGARDQPQHF. The CDR3 DNA is TGTGCCAGCAGTCGACGGGGAGGGGCGAGGGATCAGCCCCAGCATTTT.

This clonotype has more than one count but fewer than ten. The rearrangement joins TRBV2 to TRBJ2-3; D is unresolved. Per the germline V gene, CDR1 is SNHLY and CDR2 is FYNNEI. Trimming pared 7 bases from V and 3 bases from J, leaving 11 bases between. The CDR3 covers 13 residues. CDR3 coding DNA: TGTGCCAGCATCCGTGGCTTGACAGATACGCAGTATTTT. It codes for CASIRGLTDTQYF.

A remark on this clonotype: The junction differs from germline at one of its ends, possibly a read error. The V gene is TRBV6-1, the J gene TRBJ2-1; D might be TRBD1 (5 bases). The CDR3 is 17 amino acids. Looked up from germline, CDR1 is MNHNS and CDR2 is SASEGT. CDR3 region: CASSPVQTDVSHNEQFF. The CDR3 nucleotides are TGTGCCAGCAGCCCCGTTCAGACAGACGTCTCCCACAATGAGCAGTTCTTC.

This chain links TRBV4-3 with TRBJ2-7; 7 nucleotides agree with TRBD1. The CDR3 runs 15 residues. Trimming at V came to 1 base and at J to 4 bases, leaving 7 bases not matched to a gene. Germline lookup yields CDR1 LGHNA and CDR2 YSLEER. The CDR3 here is CASSQVGDSSYEQYF. The CDR3 region has the DNA TGCGCCAGCAGCCAAGTGGGGGACAGCTCATACGAGCAGTACTTC.

The chain has TRBV25-1 and TRBJ1-2; 9 bases fit TRBD1. CDR3 length: 15 residues. J was trimmed by 5 bases and V by 0 bases; bases with no gene match: 4. In germline, CDR1 is MGHDK, CDR2 SYGVNS. CDR3 nucleotide sequence: TGTGCCAGCAGTGAATATCCGGACAGGGGATATGGCTACACCTTC. It yields the protein CASSEYPDRGYGYTF.

This chain links TRBV29-1 with TRBJ1-2; TRBD1 matches 7 bases. The CDR3 totals 14 residues. CDR1 and CDR2 (germline): SQVTM, ANQGSEA. V gave up 4 bases and J gave up 5 bases; unmatched junction bases: 10. The CDR3: CSVVGDRDGYGYTF. The CDR3 nucleotides read TGCAGCGTTGTGGGGGACAGAGACGGATATGGCTACACCTTC.